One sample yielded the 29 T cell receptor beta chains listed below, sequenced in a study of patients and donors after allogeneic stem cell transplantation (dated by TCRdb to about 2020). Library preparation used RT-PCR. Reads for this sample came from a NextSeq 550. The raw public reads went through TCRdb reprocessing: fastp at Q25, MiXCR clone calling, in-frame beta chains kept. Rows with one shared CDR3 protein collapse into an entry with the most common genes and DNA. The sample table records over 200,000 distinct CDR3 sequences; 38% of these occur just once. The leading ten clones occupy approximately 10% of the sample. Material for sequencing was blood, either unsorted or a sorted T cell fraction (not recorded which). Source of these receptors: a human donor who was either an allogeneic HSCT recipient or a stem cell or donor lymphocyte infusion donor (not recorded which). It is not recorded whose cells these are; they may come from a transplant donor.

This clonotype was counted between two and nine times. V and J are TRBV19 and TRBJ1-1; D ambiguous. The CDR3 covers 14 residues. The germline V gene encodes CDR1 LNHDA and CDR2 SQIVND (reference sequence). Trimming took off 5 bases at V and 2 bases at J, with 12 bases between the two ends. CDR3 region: CASSWRTDNTEAFF. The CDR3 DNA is TGTGCCAGTAGTTGGAGGACGGACAACACTGAAGCTTTCTTT.

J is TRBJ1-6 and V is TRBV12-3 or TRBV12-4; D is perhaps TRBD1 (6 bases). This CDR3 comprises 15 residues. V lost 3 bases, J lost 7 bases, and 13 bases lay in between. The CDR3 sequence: CASSFKTGLNSPLHF. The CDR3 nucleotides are TGTGCCAGCAGTTTTAAAACAGGGTTGAATTCACCCCTCCACTTT.

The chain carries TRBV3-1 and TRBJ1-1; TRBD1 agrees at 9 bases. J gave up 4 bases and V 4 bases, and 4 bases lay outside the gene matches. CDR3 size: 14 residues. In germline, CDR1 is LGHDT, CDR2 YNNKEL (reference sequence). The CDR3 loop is CASSPTTGGTEAFF. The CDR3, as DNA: TGTGCCAGCAGCCCGACGACAGGGGGCACTGAAGCTTTCTTT. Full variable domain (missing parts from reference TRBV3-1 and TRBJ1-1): DTAVSQTPKYLVTQMGNDKSIKCEQNLGHDTMYWYKQDSKKFLKIMFSYNNKELIINETVPNRFSPKSPDKAHLNLHINSLELGDSAVYFCASSPTTGGTEAFFGQGTRLTVV.

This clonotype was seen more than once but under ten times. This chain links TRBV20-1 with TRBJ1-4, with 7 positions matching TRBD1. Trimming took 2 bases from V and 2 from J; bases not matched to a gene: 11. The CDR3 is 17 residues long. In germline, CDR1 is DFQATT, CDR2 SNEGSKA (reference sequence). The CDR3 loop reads CSARPRQGQTTNEKLFF. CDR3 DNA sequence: TGCAGTGCTAGACCGAGACAGGGACAGACGACTAATGAAAAACTGTTTTTT.

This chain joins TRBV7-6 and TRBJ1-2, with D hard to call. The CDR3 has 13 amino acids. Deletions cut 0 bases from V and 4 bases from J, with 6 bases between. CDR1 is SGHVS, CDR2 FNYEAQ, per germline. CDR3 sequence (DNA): TGTGCCAGCAGCTTAGCATGGACCTATGGCTACACCTTC. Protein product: CASSLAWTYGYTF.

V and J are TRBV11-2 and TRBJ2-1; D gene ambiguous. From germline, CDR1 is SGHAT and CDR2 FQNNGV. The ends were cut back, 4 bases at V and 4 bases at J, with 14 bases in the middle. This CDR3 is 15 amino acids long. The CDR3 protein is CASSSQMDEYNEQFF. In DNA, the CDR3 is TGTGCCAGCAGCTCTCAAATGGACGAGTACAATGAGCAGTTCTTC.

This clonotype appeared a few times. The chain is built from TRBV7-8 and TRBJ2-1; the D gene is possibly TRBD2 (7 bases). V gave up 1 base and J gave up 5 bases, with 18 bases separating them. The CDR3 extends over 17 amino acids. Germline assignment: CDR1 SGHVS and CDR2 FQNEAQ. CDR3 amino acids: CASSLVLEGGLDNEQFF. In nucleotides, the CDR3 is TGTGCCAGCAGCTTAGTATTGGAGGGGGGGCTCGACAATGAGCAGTTCTTC.

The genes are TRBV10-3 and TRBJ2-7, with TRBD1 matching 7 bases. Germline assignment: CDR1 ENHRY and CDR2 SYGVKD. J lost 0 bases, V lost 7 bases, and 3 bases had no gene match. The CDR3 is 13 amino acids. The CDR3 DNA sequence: TGTGCCATCAAAAAGGGGGCCTCCTACGAGCAGTACTTC. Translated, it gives CAIKKGASYEQYF.

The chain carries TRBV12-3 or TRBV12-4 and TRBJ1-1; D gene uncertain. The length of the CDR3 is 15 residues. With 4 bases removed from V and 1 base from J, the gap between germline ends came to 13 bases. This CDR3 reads CASSYHRETNTEAFF. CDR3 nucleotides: TGTGCCAGCAGTTACCACCGTGAGACGAACACTGAAGCTTTCTTT.

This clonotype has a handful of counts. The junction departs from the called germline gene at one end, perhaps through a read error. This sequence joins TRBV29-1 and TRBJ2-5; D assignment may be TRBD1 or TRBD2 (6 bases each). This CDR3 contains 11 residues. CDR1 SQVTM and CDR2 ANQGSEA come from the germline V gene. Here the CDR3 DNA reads TGCAGCGTTGCCCTAGGGGGGCCTAGGGACTTC. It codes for CSVALGGPRDF.

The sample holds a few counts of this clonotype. The chain's CDR3 is CASSRDRYSNQPQHF. CDR3 coding DNA: TGTGCCAGCAGCCGTGACAGGTATAGCAATCAGCCCCAGCATTTT. The J gene is TRBJ1-5, the V gene TRBV4-2; maybe TRBD1 (6 bases). The ends were cut back, 4 bases at V and 0 bases at J, with 10 bases in the middle. Germline V gene data show CDR1 as LGHNA and CDR2 as YNFKEQ. The CDR3 is 15 amino acids.

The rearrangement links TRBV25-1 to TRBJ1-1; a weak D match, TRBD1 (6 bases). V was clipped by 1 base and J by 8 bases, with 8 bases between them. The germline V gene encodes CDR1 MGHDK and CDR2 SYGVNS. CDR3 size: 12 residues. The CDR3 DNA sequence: TGTGCCAGCAGTGAATGGGGGACAGAAGCTTTCTTT. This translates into CASSEWGTEAFF.

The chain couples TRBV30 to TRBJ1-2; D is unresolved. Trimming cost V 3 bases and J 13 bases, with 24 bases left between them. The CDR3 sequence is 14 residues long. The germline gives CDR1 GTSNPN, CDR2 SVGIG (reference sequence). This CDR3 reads CAWSSLGKSFGSTF. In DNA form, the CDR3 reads TGTGCCTGGAGCTCGTTAGGGAAGTCCTTCGGAAGCACCTTC.

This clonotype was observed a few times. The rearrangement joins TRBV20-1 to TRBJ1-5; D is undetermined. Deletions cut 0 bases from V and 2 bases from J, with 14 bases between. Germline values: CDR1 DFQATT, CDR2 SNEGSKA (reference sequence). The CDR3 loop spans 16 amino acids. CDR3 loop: CSARDDRLSGNQPQHF. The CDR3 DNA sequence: TGCAGTGCTAGAGATGACCGTCTTTCCGGCAATCAGCCCCAGCATTTT.

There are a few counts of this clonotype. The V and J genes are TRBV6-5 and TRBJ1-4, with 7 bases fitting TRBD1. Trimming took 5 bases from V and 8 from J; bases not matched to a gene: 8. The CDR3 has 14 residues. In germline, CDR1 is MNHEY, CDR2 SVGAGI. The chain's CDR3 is CASSPTGLGEKLFF. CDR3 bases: TGTGCCAGCAGTCCGACAGGGTTAGGGGAAAAACTGTTTTTT.

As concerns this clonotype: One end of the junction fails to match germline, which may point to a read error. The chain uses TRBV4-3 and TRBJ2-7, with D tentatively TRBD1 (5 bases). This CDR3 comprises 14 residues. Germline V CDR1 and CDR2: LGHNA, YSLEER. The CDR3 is CASSQDRGPYEQYF. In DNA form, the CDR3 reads TGCGCGAGCAGCCAAGATAGGGGTCCCTACGAGCAGTACTTC.

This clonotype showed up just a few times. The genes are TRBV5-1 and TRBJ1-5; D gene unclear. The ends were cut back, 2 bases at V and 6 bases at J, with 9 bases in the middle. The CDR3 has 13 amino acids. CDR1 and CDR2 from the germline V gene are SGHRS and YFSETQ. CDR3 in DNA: TGCGCCAGCAGCTTTGATATCGGTCAGCCCCAGCATTTT. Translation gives CASSFDIGQPQHF.

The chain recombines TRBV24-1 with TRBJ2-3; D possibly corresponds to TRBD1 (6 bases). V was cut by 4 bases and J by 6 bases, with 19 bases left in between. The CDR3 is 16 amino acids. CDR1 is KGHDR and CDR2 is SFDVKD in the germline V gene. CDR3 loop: CATSEPGQPRRDTQYF. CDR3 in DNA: TGTGCCACCAGTGAGCCGGGACAACCACGAAGGGATACGCAGTATTTT.

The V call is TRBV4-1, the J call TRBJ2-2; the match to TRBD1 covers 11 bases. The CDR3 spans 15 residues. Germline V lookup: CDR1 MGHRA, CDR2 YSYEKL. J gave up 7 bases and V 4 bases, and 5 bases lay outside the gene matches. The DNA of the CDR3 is TGCGCCAGCAGCCTAGAGGGACAGGGGGTCGGGGAGCTGTTTTTT. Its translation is CASSLEGQGVGELFF.

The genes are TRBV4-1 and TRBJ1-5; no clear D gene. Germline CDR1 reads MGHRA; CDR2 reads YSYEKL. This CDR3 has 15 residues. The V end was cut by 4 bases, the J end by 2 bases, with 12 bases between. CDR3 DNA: TGCGCCAGCAGCCTGCCAGGTCGGGGCAATCAGCCCCAGCATTTT. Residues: CASSLPGRGNQPQHF.

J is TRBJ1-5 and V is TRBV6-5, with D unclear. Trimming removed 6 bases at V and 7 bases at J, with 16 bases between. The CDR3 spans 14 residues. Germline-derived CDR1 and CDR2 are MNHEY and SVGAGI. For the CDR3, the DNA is TGTGCCAGCAGGGGGATGATGGGCGGGCAGCCCCAGCATTTT. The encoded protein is CASRGMMGGQPQHF.

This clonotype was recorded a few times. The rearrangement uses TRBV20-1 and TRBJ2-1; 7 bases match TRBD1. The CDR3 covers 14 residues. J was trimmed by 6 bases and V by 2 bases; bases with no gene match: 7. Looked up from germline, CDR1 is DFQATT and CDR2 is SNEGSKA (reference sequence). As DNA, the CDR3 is TGCAGTGCTAGAAGACAGGGTGCAAGCAATGAGCAGTTCTTC. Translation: CSARRQGASNEQFF.

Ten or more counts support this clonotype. This CDR3 is CSATTGVRNEKLFF. The CDR3 bases are TGCAGTGCTACTACAGGGGTCCGTAATGAAAAACTGTTTTTT. This chain connects TRBV20-1 to TRBJ1-4, with 7 bases fitting TRBD1. The germline V gene has CDR1 DFQATT and CDR2 SNEGSKA (reference sequence). The CDR3 consists of 14 residues. Trimming at V came to 4 bases and at J to 4 bases, leaving 6 bases not matched to a gene.

The CDR3 loop reads CSALNLDRAGELFF. For the CDR3, the DNA is TGCAGTGCCCTCAACCTCGACCGGGCCGGGGAGCTGTTTTTT. This rearrangement joins TRBV20-1 to TRBJ2-2; D is unclear. Germline loops: CDR1 DFQATT, CDR2 SNEGSKA (reference sequence). V was trimmed by 6 bases and J by 6 bases, leaving 17 bases between them. The CDR3 is 14 residues long.

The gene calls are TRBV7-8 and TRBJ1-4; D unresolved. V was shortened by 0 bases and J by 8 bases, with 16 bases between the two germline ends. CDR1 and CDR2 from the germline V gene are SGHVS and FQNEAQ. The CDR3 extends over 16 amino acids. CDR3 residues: CASSLAGPSVREKLFF. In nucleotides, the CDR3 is TGTGCCAGCAGCTTAGCCGGGCCGTCGGTCAGGGAAAAACTGTTTTTT. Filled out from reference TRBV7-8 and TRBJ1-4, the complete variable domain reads GAGVSQSPRYKVAKRGQDVALRCDPISGHVSLFWYQQALGQGPEFLTYFQNEAQLDKSGLPSDRFFAERPEGSVSTLKIQRTQQEDSAVYLCASSLAGPSVREKLFFGSGTQLSVL.

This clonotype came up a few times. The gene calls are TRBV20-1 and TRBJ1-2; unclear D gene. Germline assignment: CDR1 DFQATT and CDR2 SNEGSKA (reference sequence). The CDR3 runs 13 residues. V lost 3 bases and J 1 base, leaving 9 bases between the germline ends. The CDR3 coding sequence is TGCAGTGCTAGGACACCTCTTAACTATGGCTACACCTTC. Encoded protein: CSARTPLNYGYTF.

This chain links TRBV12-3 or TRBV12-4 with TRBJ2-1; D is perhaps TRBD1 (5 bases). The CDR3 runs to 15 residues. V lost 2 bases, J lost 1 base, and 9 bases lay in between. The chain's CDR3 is CASSLMQGSYNEQFF. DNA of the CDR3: TGTGCCAGCAGTTTAATGCAGGGATCCTACAATGAGCAGTTCTTC.

In DNA, the CDR3 is TGTGCCATCAGTGATCCCGGACAGGGGGCTTTAAGCAATCAGCCCCAGCATTTT. Translation gives CAISDPGQGALSNQPQHF. The chain couples TRBV10-3 to TRBJ1-5, with 11 bases lining up with TRBD1. The CDR3 has 18 residues. Unmatched junction bases numbered 8, after V lost 3 bases and J lost 1 base. Per the germline V gene, CDR1 is ENHRY and CDR2 is SYGVKD.

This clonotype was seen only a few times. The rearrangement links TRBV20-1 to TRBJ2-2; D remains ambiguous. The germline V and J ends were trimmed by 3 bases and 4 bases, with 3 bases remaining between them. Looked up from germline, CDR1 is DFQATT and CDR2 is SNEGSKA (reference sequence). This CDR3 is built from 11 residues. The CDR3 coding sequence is TGCAGTGCTAGGGGCACCGGGGAGCTGTTTTTT. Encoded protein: CSARGTGELFF.